These 30 T cell receptor beta chains were all obtained from the same sample, sequenced in a study of T cells in localized non-small cell lung cancer. TCRdb's copy holds only in-frame clones and misses some; the assay was immunoSEQ multiplex PCR. Of about 28,000 clones in the sample, roughly 91% were seen once. Material: peripheral blood, obtained before any cancer treatment. Receptor source: a woman between 35 and 75 years old with stage I lung adenocarcinoma.

This clone has only one observation. The V call is TRBV15, the J call TRBJ2-5; no clear D. CDR1 is LNHNV and CDR2 is YYDKDF in the germline V gene (reference sequence). Between the trimmed V and J ends, which lost 0 bases and 4 bases, there was a span of 9 bases. The CDR3 is made up of 14 amino acids. The CDR3 sequence is CATSREGVRETQYF. The CDR3, as DNA: TGTGCCACCAGCAGAGAGGGCGTCCGAGAGACCCAGTACTTC.

V usage is TRBV7-2 and J usage is TRBJ2-5, with D tentatively TRBD1 or TRBD2 (5 bases each). The CDR3 extends over 14 amino acids. Trimming removed 5 bases from V and 4 bases from J, with 14 bases in between. The germline V gene has CDR1 SGHTA and CDR2 FQGNSA. This chain's CDR3 is CASSPLTGRETQYF. For the CDR3, the DNA is TGTGCCAGCAGCCCTTTAACGGGGCGAGAGACCCAGTACTTC.

J is TRBJ2-6 and V is TRBV4-2, with D uncertain. Trimming cost V 0 bases and J 0 bases, with 6 bases left between them. Germline values: CDR1 LGHNA, CDR2 YNFKEQ. The CDR3 is 16 residues long. In DNA form, the CDR3 reads TGTGCCAGCAGCCAAGATATTACCTCTGGGGCCAACGTCCTGACTTTC. Its translation: CASSQDITSGANVLTF.

V is TRBV9 and J is TRBJ2-1; D may be TRBD2 (6 bases). The CDR3 loop spans 15 amino acids. CDR1 is SGDLS and CDR2 is YYNGEE in the germline V gene. V was pared by 4 bases and J by 3 bases, with 14 bases between. The CDR3 spells CASSPNSGHYNEQFF. Written as DNA, the CDR3 is TGTGCCAGCAGCCCGAATAGCGGCCACTACAATGAGCAGTTCTTC.

The chain has TRBV9 and TRBJ2-3, with a weak D call TRBD2 (5 bases). CDR1 and CDR2 from the germline V gene are SGDLS and YYNGEE. This CDR3 has 15 residues. The germline V and J ends were trimmed by 0 bases and 0 bases, with 8 bases remaining between them. This chain's CDR3 is CASSVGGESTDTQYF. DNA for the CDR3: TGTGCCAGCAGCGTAGGGGGAGAAAGCACAGATACGCAGTATTTT.

V is TRBV28 and J is TRBJ1-4; no clear D gene. V dropped 3 bases and J dropped 7 bases, with 3 bases sitting between them. Per the germline V gene, CDR1 is MDHEN and CDR2 is SYDVKM. The CDR3 is 11 residues long. CDR3 amino acids: CASSLAEKLFF. The CDR3 DNA reads as TGTGCCAGCAGTTTGGCTGAAAAACTGTTTTTT. Based on the CDR3 plus reference TRBV28 and TRBJ1-4, the full variable domain is DVKVTQSSRYLVKRTGEKVFLECVQDMDHENMFWYRQDPGLGLRLIYFSYDVKMKEKGDIPEGYSVSREKKERFSLILESASTNQTSMYLCASSLAEKLFFGSGTQLSVL.

This chain connects TRBV7-2 to TRBJ1-3; D call uncertain. The CDR3 has 15 residues. Trimming cost V 4 bases and J 1 base, with 11 bases left between them. The germline V gene has CDR1 SGHTA and CDR2 FQGNSA. The CDR3 protein is CASSSRVGSGNTIYF. The CDR3 nucleotides read TGTGCCAGCAGCTCCCGTGTGGGGTCTGGAAACACCATATATTTT.

The V and J genes are TRBV7-2 and TRBJ2-7; either TRBD1 or TRBD2 may supply D (5 bases each). Per germline, CDR1 SGHTA and CDR2 FQGNSA. CDR3 length: 13 amino acids. V shed 2 bases and J shed 2 bases, with 7 bases lying between them. The CDR3 DNA reads as TGTGCCAGCAGCTTAACGGGGCCCTACGAGCAGTACTTC. This sequence encodes CASSLTGPYEQYF.

The chain employs TRBV5-6 and TRBJ1-5, with D perhaps matching TRBD1 (6 bases). Germline V gene lookup returns CDR1 SGHDT and CDR2 YYEEEE. This CDR3 has 14 residues. Trimming took 3 bases from V and 4 from J, leaving 11 bases between them. CDR3 amino acids: CASSSLTGNQPQHF. The DNA for the CDR3 is TGTGCCAGCAGCTCCCTGACAGGAAATCAGCCCCAGCATTTT.

The chain combines TRBV7-9 with TRBJ1-2, with D possibly matching TRBD1 (5 bases). This CDR3 comprises 13 residues. Germline CDR1 reads SEHNR; CDR2 reads FQNEAQ (reference sequence). V lost 3 bases and J lost 8, with 13 bases in between. The CDR3 coding sequence is TGTGCCAGCAGCTTCGGCAGGGAAGGGGGCTACACCTTC. This codes for CASSFGREGGYTF.

This chain links TRBV7-2 with TRBJ1-5, with a possible D match to TRBD1 (5 bases). The V end was cut by 0 bases, the J end by 6 bases, with 18 bases between. This CDR3 region has 17 residues. Per germline, CDR1 SGHTA and CDR2 FQGNSA. The DNA for the CDR3 is TGTGCCAGCAGCTTAGCGGCCCAGCGGGGCGGAGGTCAGCCCCAGCATTTT. Translating it yields CASSLAAQRGGGQPQHF.

The chain couples TRBV7-2 to TRBJ2-3; 8 bases match TRBD2. In germline, CDR1 is SGHTA, CDR2 FQGNSA. The CDR3 is 16 amino acids. Trimming at V came to 4 bases and at J to 0 bases, leaving 6 bases not matched to a gene. CDR3 protein: CASSSRRGGSTDTQYF. The CDR3 bases are TGTGCCAGCAGCTCCCGCCGGGGGGGTAGCACAGATACGCAGTATTTT.

In the case of this clone: Other DNA sequences in this specimen translate into the identical CDR3. The chain uses TRBV6-1 and TRBJ2-1, with D perhaps matching TRBD2 (5 bases). CDR1 and CDR2 from the germline V gene are MNHNS and SASEGT. Trimming left V 4 bases short and J 9 bases short, with 16 bases between. The CDR3 runs to 14 residues. CDR3 in DNA: TGTGCCAGCAGTGCGGGGATCGGACTGGGTGAGCAGTTCTTC. Its protein product is CASSAGIGLGEQFF.

This chain uses TRBV4-3 with TRBJ1-4; D possibly corresponds to TRBD1 (5 bases). V was shortened by 0 bases and J by 6 bases, with 11 bases between the two germline ends. The CDR3 extends over 15 amino acids. Per the germline V gene, CDR1 is LGHNA and CDR2 is YSLEER. This CDR3 is CASSQEGRGHEKLFF. The CDR3 nucleotides are TGCGCCAGCAGCCAAGAGGGGAGGGGACATGAAAAACTGTTTTTT.

J is TRBJ2-3 and V is TRBV5-1, with TRBD1 matching over 10 bases. CDR1 SGHRS and CDR2 YFSETQ come from the germline V gene. CDR3 length: 18 residues. After removal of 3 bases from V and 1 base from J, the junction contained 11 bases not matched to a gene. The CDR3 DNA reads TGCGCCAGCAGCTACTACCGGGACAGGGGTATTCGCACAGATACGCAGTATTTT. This translates into CASSYYRDRGIRTDTQYF.

This clone was recorded a few times. This sequence joins TRBV20-1 and TRBJ1-2, with 8 nucleotides matching TRBD1. Germline CDR1 is DFQATT and CDR2 is SNEGSKA (reference sequence). CDR3 length: 11 residues. The ends lost 6 bases at V and 7 bases at J; junction bases unmatched: 4. The CDR3 here is CSAGQGVGYTF. The CDR3 DNA follows: TGCAGTGCCGGACAGGGTGTTGGCTACACCTTC.

The rearrangement links TRBV10-3 to TRBJ2-7, with TRBD2 matching over 7 bases. The junction had 5 bases not matched to a gene; V was cut back by 0 bases and J by 0 bases. This CDR3 has 16 residues. Germline lookup yields CDR1 ENHRY and CDR2 SYGVKD. The CDR3, as DNA: TGTGCCATCAGTGAGTCCGGGGGGAGGAGCTCCTACGAGCAGTACTTC. Protein sequence: CAISESGGRSSYEQYF.

V is TRBV7-2 and J is TRBJ2-3; tentatively, D is TRBD2 (6 bases). This CDR3 contains 15 residues. V was clipped by 7 bases and J by 2 bases, with 16 bases between them. Germline-derived CDR1 and CDR2 are SGHTA and FQGNSA. The CDR3 sequence is CASTIRPGDTDTQYF. CDR3 coding DNA: TGTGCCAGCACCATTCGTCCGGGGGACACAGATACGCAGTATTTT.

The chain carries TRBV5-1 and TRBJ1-1, with D perhaps matching TRBD1 (6 bases). This CDR3 spans 14 amino acids. The V and J ends lost 2 bases and 1 base respectively, with 9 bases between them. Germline-derived CDR1 and CDR2 are SGHRS and YFSETQ. The CDR3 sequence: CASSFTGPNTEAFF. CDR3 DNA sequence: TGCGCCAGCAGCTTTACAGGGCCGAACACTGAAGCTTTCTTT.

The V gene is TRBV27, the J gene TRBJ2-7; D may be TRBD1 (6 bases). CDR3 length: 15 amino acids. Trimming pared 5 bases from V and 3 bases from J, leaving 17 bases between. Per the germline V gene, CDR1 is MNHEY and CDR2 is SMNVEV (reference sequence). CDR3 sequence (DNA): TGTGCCAGCAGTCCACGACAGGCTAGGAGCTACGAGCAGTACTTC. Protein product: CASSPRQARSYEQYF.

This clone was detected once. CDR3 residues: CASSDSGRQAQANEQFF. As DNA, the CDR3 is TGCGCCAGCAGTGACTCCGGACGACAGGCCCAAGCCAATGAGCAGTTCTTC. The chain uses TRBV10-1 and TRBJ2-1; D might be TRBD1 (6 bases). CDR3 size: 17 residues. CDR1 and CDR2 (germline): WNHNN, SYGVQD (reference sequence). V shed 3 bases and J shed 6 bases, with 21 bases lying between them.

This chain joins TRBV19 and TRBJ1-1, with a tentative D call TRBD1 (6 bases). This CDR3 has 14 residues. CDR1 is LNHDA and CDR2 is SQIVND in the germline V gene (reference sequence). Trimming shortened V by 4 bases and J by 4 bases, and 13 bases separated the two germline ends. For the CDR3, the DNA is TGTGCCAGTAGTAGGGACACTTCCTCCACTGAAGCTTTCTTT. This gives the protein CASSRDTSSTEAFF.

In its sample, this clone was seen once. The rearrangement links TRBV15 to TRBJ1-1; D unresolved. The CDR3 consists of 17 residues. The germline gives CDR1 LNHNV, CDR2 YYDKDF (reference sequence). V lost 0 bases, J lost 1 base, and 15 bases lay in between. CDR3 in amino acids: CATSRDIGRESNTEAFF. The CDR3 region has the DNA TGTGCCACCAGCAGAGATATCGGCCGGGAATCGAACACTGAAGCTTTCTTT.

The genes are TRBV19 and TRBJ1-1; 9 nucleotides line up with TRBD1. The germline V gene has CDR1 LNHDA and CDR2 SQIVND (reference sequence). The junction had 10 bases not matched to a gene; V was cut back by 3 bases and J by 5 bases. This CDR3 is 16 amino acids long. DNA for the CDR3: TGTGCCAGTAGTATCAACAGGGGGCGGATGGGGACTGAAGCTTTCTTT. Amino acids: CASSINRGRMGTEAFF.

CDR3 loop: CASSRTGVSGNTIYF. CDR3 in DNA: TGTGCCAGCAGCCGGACAGGAGTCTCTGGAAACACCATATATTTT. This chain links TRBV7-9 with TRBJ1-3; TRBD1 agrees at 7 bases. There are 15 residues in the CDR3. J lost 0 bases, V lost 5 bases, and 4 bases had no gene match. Germline CDR1 is SEHNR and CDR2 is FQNEAQ (reference sequence).

The chain is built from TRBV4-3 and TRBJ2-5, with 10 bases lining up with TRBD2. Losses at the gene ends were 3 bases for V and 5 bases for J; bases not matched to a gene: 9. The germline V gene has CDR1 LGHNA and CDR2 YSLEER. CDR3 size: 16 residues. The CDR3 sequence: CASSQERGGRGETQYF. The CDR3 DNA reads as TGCGCCAGCAGCCAGGAGCGGGGGGGCCGGGGGGAGACCCAGTACTTC.

The V gene is TRBV6-5, the J gene TRBJ1-6, with a weak D call TRBD1 (5 bases). The length of the CDR3 is 14 residues. Trimming stripped 6 bases from V and 14 bases from J, with 20 bases between. The germline V gene encodes CDR1 MNHEY and CDR2 SVGAGI. The CDR3 region has the DNA TGTGCCAGCAGAACCGACAGTCCCTTGGGGGCCCTCCACTTT. Translating it yields CASRTDSPLGALHF.

The chain links TRBV6-5 to TRBJ1-2; the match to TRBD1 covers 8 bases. J was trimmed by 7 bases and V by 0 bases; bases with no gene match: 4. The CDR3 consists of 14 residues. CDR1 is MNHEY, CDR2 SVGAGI, per germline. This CDR3 reads CASSYSGTGSGYTF. CDR3 nucleotides: TGTGCCAGCAGTTACTCGGGGACAGGCTCTGGCTACACCTTC.

The chain combines TRBV11-3 with TRBJ2-2; D possibly corresponds to TRBD2 (6 bases). With 11 bases removed from V and 6 bases from J, the gap between germline ends came to 13 bases. CDR3 length: 12 amino acids. CDR1 and CDR2 (germline): SGHNT, YENEEA. The CDR3 protein is CAGGRKAGELFF. The CDR3 DNA reads as TGTGCCGGAGGGAGGAAAGCCGGGGAGCTGTTTTTT.

The chain carries TRBV5-1 and TRBJ2-2; D unclear. Germline CDR1 SGHRS, CDR2 YFSETQ. Trimming pared 0 bases from V and 4 bases from J, leaving 10 bases between. The CDR3 sequence is 15 residues long. DNA for the CDR3: TGCGCCAGCAGCTTGGGGGCAGAACCCACCGGGGAGCTGTTTTTT. It encodes CASSLGAEPTGELFF.